The entry that follows covers one TCR beta chain sequence. No antigen is known for it. The entry originates in a study of long-term antiretroviral therapy in people with HIV. Study findings and constraints: Upon ART, diversity increased but remained lower than transplant donor controls.

The V gene lost 2 bases and the J gene lost 7 bases, with 17 bases spanning the gap. This CDR3 has 15 residues. Per the germline V gene, CDR1 is SEHNR and CDR2 is FQNEAQ (reference sequence). Running of the v3.0 immunoSEQ assay took place at survey level. Profiled with immunoSEQ multiplex PCR; TCRdb holds only in-frame clones, not every one. The sample has about 25,000 clones, 65% to 90% seen once; the top ten hold more than 15%. Donors needed at least one pre-ART PBMC sample plus at least two post-ART samples. HIV-positive participants all received treatment in the United States. The TCR originated in a woman aged 18-29 years with HIV. The rearrangement links TRBV7-9 to TRBJ1-1, with D perhaps TRBD1 (5 bases). The sequencing used unsorted PBMCs, collected at the start of antiretroviral therapy, before treatment. CDR3 loop: CASSLITGGLSEAFF. CDR3 DNA sequence: TGTGCCAGCAGCTTAATCACAGGCGGACTTAGTGAAGCTTTCTTT.